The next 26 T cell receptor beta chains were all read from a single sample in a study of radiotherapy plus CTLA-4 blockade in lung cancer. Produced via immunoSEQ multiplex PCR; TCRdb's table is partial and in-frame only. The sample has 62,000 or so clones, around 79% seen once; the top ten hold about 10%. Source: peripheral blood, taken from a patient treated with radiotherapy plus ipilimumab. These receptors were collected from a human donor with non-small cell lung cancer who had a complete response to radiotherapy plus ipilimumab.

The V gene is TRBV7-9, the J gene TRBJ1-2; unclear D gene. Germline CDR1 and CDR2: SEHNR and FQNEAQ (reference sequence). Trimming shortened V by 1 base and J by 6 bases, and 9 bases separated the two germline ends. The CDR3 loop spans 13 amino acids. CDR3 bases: TGTGCCAGCAGCTTAGGAGGGCGAGATGGCTACACCTTC. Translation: CASSLGGRDGYTF.

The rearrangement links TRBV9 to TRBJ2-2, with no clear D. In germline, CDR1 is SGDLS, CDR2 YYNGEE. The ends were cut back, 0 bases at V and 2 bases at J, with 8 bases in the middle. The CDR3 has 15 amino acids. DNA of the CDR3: TGTGCCAGCAGCGTAGGGCTGGAAAACACCGGGGAGCTGTTTTTT. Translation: CASSVGLENTGELFF.

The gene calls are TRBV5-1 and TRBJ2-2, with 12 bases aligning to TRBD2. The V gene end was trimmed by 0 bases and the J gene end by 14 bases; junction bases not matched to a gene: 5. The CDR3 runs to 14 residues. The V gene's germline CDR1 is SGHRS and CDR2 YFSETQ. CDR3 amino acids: CASSLETSGSTLFF. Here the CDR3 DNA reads TGCGCCAGCAGCTTGGAGACTAGCGGGAGTACTCTGTTTTTT.

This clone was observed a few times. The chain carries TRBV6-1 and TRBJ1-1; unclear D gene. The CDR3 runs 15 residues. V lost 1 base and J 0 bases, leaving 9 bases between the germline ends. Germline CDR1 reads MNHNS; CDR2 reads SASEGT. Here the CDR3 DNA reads TGTGCCAGCAGTGAAGGTAGAAGAATGAACACTGAAGCTTTCTTT. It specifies CASSEGRRMNTEAFF.

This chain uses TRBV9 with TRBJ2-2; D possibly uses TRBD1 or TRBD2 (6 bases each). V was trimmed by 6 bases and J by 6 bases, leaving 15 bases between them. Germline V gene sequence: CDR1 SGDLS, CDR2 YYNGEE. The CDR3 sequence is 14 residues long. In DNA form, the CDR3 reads TGTGCCAGCAAAAGCCGGGGGCAGGCCGGGGAGCTGTTTTTT. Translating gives CASKSRGQAGELFF.

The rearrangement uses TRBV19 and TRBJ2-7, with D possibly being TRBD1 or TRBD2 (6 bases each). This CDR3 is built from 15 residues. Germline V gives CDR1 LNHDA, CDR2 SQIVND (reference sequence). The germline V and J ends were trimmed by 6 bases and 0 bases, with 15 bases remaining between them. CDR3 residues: CASSLEGGASYEQYF. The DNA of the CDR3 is TGTGCCAGTAGCCTGGAGGGGGGAGCCTCCTACGAGCAGTACTTC.

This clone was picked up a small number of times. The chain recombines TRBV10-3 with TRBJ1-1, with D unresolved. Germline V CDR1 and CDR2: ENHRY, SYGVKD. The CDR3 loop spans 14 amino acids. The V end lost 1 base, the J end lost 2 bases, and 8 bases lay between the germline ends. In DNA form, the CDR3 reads TGTGCCATCAGTGAGTGGTTGGGAAACACTGAAGCTTTCTTT. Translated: CAISEWLGNTEAFF.

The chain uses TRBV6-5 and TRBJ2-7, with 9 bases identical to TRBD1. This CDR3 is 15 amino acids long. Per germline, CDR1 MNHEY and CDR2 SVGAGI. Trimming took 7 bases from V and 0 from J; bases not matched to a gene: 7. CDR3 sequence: CASTPKGQGSYEQYF. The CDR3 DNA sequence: TGTGCCAGCACCCCCAAGGGACAGGGCTCCTACGAGCAGTACTTC.

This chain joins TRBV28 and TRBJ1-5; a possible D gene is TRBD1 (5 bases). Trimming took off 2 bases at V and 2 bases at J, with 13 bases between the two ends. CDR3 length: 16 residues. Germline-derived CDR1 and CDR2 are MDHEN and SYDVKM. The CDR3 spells CASSLILGGGNQPQHF. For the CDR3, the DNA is TGTGCCAGCAGTTTAATCTTGGGGGGGGGCAATCAGCCCCAGCATTTT.

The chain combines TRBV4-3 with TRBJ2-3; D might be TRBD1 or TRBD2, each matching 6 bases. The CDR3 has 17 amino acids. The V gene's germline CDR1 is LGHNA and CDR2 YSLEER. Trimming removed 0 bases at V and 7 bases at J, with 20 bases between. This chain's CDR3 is CASSQDRGLGALNTQYF. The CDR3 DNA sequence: TGCGCCAGCAGCCAAGATCGGGGGCTCGGGGCCCTCAATACGCAGTATTTT.

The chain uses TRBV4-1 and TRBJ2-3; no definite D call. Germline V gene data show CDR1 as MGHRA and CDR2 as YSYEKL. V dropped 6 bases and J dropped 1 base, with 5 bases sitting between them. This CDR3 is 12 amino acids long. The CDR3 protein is CASSLGTDTQYF. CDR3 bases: TGCGCCAGCAGTTTAGGCACAGATACGCAGTATTTT.

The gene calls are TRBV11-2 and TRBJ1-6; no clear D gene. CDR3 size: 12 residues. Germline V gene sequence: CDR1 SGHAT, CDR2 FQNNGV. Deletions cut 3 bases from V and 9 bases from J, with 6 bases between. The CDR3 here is CASSLDISPLHF. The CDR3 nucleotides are TGTGCCAGCAGCTTGGATATTTCACCCCTCCACTTT. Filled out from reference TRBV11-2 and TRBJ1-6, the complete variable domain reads EAGVAQSPRYKIIEKRQSVAFWCNPISGHATLYWYQQILGQGPKLLIQFQNNGVVDDSQLPKDRFSAERLKGVDSTLKIQPAKLEDSAVYLCASSLDISPLHFGNGTRLTVT.

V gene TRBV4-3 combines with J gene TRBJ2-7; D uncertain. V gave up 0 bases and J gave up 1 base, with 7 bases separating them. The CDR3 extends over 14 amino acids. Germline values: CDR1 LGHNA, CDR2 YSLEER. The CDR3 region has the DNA TGCGCCAGCAGCCAAGATCGGCAATCCTACGAGCAGTACTTC. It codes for CASSQDRQSYEQYF.

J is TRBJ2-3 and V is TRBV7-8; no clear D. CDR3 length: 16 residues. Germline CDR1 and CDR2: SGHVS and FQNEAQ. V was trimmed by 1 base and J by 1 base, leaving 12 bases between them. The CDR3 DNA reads TGTGCCAGCAGCTTAGACGTTGGCAGCCGCACAGATACGCAGTATTTT. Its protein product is CASSLDVGSRTDTQYF.

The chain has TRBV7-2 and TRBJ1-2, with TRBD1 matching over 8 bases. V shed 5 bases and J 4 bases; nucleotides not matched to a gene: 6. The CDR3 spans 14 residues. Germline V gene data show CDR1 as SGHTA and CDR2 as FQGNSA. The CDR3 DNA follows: TGTGCCAGCAGCAGGGGACAGGCGCTCTATGGCTACACCTTC. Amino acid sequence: CASSRGQALYGYTF.

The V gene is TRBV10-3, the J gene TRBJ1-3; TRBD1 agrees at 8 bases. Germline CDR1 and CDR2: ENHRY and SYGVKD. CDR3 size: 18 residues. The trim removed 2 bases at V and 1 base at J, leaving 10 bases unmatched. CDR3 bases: TGTGCCATCAGTGAGCGAGTCAGGGGGCTGAGGTCTGGAAACACCATATATTTT. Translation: CAISERVRGLRSGNTIYF.

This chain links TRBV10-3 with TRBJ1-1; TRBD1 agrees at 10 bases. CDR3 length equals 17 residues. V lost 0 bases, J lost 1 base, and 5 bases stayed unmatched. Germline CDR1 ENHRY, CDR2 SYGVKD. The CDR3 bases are TGTGCCATCAGTGAGTCACCCGGGACAGGGGAGAACACTGAAGCTTTCTTT. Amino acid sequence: CAISESPGTGENTEAFF.

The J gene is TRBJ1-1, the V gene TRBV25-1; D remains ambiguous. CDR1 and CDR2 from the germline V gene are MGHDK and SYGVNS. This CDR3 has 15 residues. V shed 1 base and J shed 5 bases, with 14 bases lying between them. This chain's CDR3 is CASSELRVGETEAFF. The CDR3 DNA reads TGTGCCAGCAGTGAATTGAGGGTAGGTGAAACTGAAGCTTTCTTT.

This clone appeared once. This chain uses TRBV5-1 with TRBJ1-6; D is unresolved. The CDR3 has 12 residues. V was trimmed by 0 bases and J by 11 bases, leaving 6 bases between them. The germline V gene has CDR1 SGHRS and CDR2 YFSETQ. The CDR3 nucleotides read TGCGCCAGCAGCTTGGACTTTCCACCCCTCCACTTT. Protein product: CASSLDFPPLHF.

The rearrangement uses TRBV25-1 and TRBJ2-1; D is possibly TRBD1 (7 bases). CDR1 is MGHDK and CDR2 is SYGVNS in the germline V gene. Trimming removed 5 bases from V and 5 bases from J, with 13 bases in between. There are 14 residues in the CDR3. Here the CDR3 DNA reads TGTGCCAGCAGTAAGGGCAGGGGGGACAATGAGCAGTTCTTC. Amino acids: CASSKGRGDNEQFF.

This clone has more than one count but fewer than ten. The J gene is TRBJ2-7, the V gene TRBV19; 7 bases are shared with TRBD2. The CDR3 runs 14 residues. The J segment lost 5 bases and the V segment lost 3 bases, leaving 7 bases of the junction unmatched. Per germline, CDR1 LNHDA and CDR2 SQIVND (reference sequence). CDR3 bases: TGTGCCAGTAGTATCCCCGGACTAGTTCACGAGCAGTACTTC. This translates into CASSIPGLVHEQYF.

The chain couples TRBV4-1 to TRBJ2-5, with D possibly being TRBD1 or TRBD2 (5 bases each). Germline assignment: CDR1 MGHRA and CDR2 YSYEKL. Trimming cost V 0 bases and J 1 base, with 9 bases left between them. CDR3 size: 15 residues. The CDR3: CASSQDGGFQETQYF. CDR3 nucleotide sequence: TGCGCCAGCAGCCAAGATGGGGGTTTCCAAGAGACCCAGTACTTC.

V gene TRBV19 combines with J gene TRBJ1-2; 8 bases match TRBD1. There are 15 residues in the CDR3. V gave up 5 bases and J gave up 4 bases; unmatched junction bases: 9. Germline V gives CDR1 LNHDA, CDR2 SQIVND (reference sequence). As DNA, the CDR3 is TGTGCCAGTAGTCCCTCCCCGACAGGGGCCTATGGCTACACCTTC. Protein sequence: CASSPSPTGAYGYTF.

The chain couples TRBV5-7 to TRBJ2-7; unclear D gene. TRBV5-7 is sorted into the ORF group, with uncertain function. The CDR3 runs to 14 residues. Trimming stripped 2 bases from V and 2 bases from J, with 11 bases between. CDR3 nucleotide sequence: TGTGCCAGCAGCTTTTCCCGATACGCCTACGAGCAGTACTTC. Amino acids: CASSFSRYAYEQYF.

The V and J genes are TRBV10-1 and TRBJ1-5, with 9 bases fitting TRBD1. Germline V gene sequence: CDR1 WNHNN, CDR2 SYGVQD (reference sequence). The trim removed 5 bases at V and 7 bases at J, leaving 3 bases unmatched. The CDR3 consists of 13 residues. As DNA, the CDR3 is TGCGCCAGCAGTCCGGGACAGGGCCAGCCCCAGCATTTT. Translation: CASSPGQGQPQHF.

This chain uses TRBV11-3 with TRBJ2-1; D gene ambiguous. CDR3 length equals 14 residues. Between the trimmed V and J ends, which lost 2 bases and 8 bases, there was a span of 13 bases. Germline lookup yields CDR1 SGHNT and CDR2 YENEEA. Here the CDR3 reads CASSLNLGAYEQFF. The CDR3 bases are TGTGCCAGCAGCTTAAACCTGGGCGCCTATGAGCAGTTCTTC.